This is a list of T cell receptor beta chains from one sample in a study of blood T cell repertoires in COVID-19. Only in-frame clones appear in the TCRdb table, and some are missing; sequencing was by immunoSEQ multiplex PCR. The sample holds hundreds of thousands of clones, 85% to 90% seen once. Sequenced sample: peripheral blood. The receptors shown here come from a man aged 45 to 65 with acute or convalescent COVID-19. Each CDR3 is given with its conserved first and last residue. The D gene is left open where the match is weak. Not all rows give a size; the values are once, few, many and, for expanded clones, a class.

>TRBV4-1|-|TRBJ2-1|-
TGCGCCAGCAGCCAAGGGGGCTGGAGTGAGCAGTTCTTC
CASSQGGWSEQFF
>TRBV6-5|-|TRBJ1-3|-
TGTGCCAGCAGTTACTCGGCAGGGGTTGGAAACACCATATATTTT
CASSYSAGVGNTIYF
>TRBV5-1|-|TRBJ2-7|-
TGCGCCAGCAGCTTGTGGACTGATGCCTACGAGCAGTACTTC
CASSLWTDAYEQYF
>TRBV19|TRBD2|TRBJ2-2|-
TGTGCCAGTAGTATTGGACTAGCGGGGGGGCCGAGCACCGGGGAGCTGTTTTTT
CASSIGLAGGPSTGELFF
>TRBV12-3/TRBV12-4|-|TRBJ1-1|-
TGTGCCAGCACCCAGGGGCTGAACACTGAAGCTTTCTTT
CASTQGLNTEAFF
>TRBV7-2|TRBD1|TRBJ1-2|-
TGTGCCAGCAGCTTAGCGCTAGGGACAGGGGATGGCTACACCTTC
CASSLALGTGDGYTF
>TRBV7-9|TRBD1|TRBJ1-5|-
TGTGCCAGCAGCTCCGCCGGGACAGGGGGTCAGCCCCAGCATTTT
CASSSAGTGGQPQHF
>TRBV4-2|TRBD2|TRBJ2-1|-
TGTGCCAGCAGCCAAGCTAGCGGGAGTTACAATGAGCAGTTCTTC
CASSQASGSYNEQFF
>TRBV4-1|-|TRBJ2-2|few
TGCGCCAGCAGCCAAGATACAAGGAACACCGGGGAGCTGTTTTTT
CASSQDTRNTGELFF
>TRBV19|-|TRBJ2-1|-
TGTGCCAGGGACCCGCCGAGGGCCTACAATGAGCAGTTCTTC
CARDPPRAYNEQFF
>TRBV21-1|-|TRBJ1-2|-
TGTGCCAGCAGCGAGATGGTCGATGGCTACACCTTC
CASSEMVDGYTF
>TRBV5-4|-|TRBJ2-1|-
TGTGCCAGCAGCTTGAAACAGGGTGGCAATGAGCAGTTCTTC
CASSLKQGGNEQFF
>TRBV7-9|TRBD1|TRBJ2-7|-
TGTGCCAGCAGCCCGGGGACAGGGGGCCTCTACGAGCAGTACTTC
CASSPGTGGLYEQYF
>TRBV10-3|TRBD1|TRBJ1-2|-
TGTGCCACCGGGACAGCTAACTATGGCTACACCTTC
CATGTANYGYTF
>TRBV6-5|-|TRBJ2-4|-
TGTGCCAGCAGTCTTGGGCCCGCCAAAAACATTCAGTACTTC
CASSLGPAKNIQYF
>TRBV5-4|TRBD2|TRBJ2-1|-
TGTGCCAGCACCCCACTAGCGGGGGTTTTAAATGAGCAGTTCTTC
CASTPLAGVLNEQFF
>TRBV7-8|TRBD1|TRBJ1-4|-
TGTGCCAGCAGCCTGGGACAGTTTAATGAAAAACTGTTTTTT
CASSLGQFNEKLFF
>TRBV5-1|-|TRBJ2-3|-
TGCGCCAGCAACACCGTCGGGAGCACAGATACGCAGTATTTT
CASNTVGSTDTQYF
>TRBV4-1|TRBD1|TRBJ1-2|few
TGCGCCAGCAGCCCGGACAGGGGTTGGTATGGCTACACCTTC
CASSPDRGWYGYTF
>TRBV5-1|-|TRBJ2-5|-
TGCGCCAGCAGCTTTTACCAAGGGGGTAGTGAGACCCAGTACTTC
CASSFYQGGSETQYF
>TRBV5-1|-|TRBJ2-7|-
TGCGCCAGCACCCGGACATCAAGCTACGAGCAGTACTTC
CASTRTSSYEQYF
>TRBV29-1|-|TRBJ1-3|few
TGCAGCGTCGTGGGGGGGGCGAGAGGAAACACCATATATTTT
CSVVGGARGNTIYF
>TRBV4-1|TRBD1|TRBJ2-3|-
TGCGCCAGCAGCCAAGATCCACAGGGGGCGATGGTTACGCAGTATTTT
CASSQDPQGAMVTQYF
>TRBV6-5|TRBD1|TRBJ2-5|-
TGTGCCAGCAGCTCGGGACAGGAAGAGACCCAGTACTTC
CASSSGQEETQYF
>TRBV5-1|-|TRBJ2-2|-
TGCGCCAGCAGCTTGGTAGGAGGGAGCGGCGGGGAGCTGTTTTTT
CASSLVGGSGGELFF
>TRBV6-5|TRBD1|TRBJ1-3|-
TGTGCCAGCAGTTACTCGATGGACAGGGGAGGAAACACCATATATTTT
CASSYSMDRGGNTIYF
>TRBV25-1|TRBD1|TRBJ1-4|-
TGTGCCAGCAGTGAACCAGGACAGGGGGCGTTTGAAAAACTGTTTTTT
CASSEPGQGAFEKLFF
>TRBV6-5|TRBD1|TRBJ1-5|-
TGTGCCAGCAGCACGACAGGGTATAGCAATCAGCCCCAGCATTTT
CASSTTGYSNQPQHF
>TRBV29-1|TRBD1|TRBJ1-2|once
TGCAGCGTTGACCGGTCAACCCTGGACAGGGGGCCTGGCTATGGCTACACCTTC
CSVDRSTLDRGPGYGYTF
>TRBV11-2|-|TRBJ2-7|-
TGTGCCAGCAGCCTGACAGACGGACGGTACGAGCAGTACTTC
CASSLTDGRYEQYF
>TRBV10-3|-|TRBJ1-6|-
TGTGCCATCAGTGAGTCTGGCAGGGATAATTCACCCCTCCACTTT
CAISESGRDNSPLHF
>TRBV2|-|TRBJ1-4|-
TGTGCCAGCAGAGCCCAGGGGTCGGCAACTAATGAAAAACTGTTTTTT
CASRAQGSATNEKLFF
>TRBV5-1|TRBD1|TRBJ1-1|once
TGCGCCAGCAGCTTCGGGACAGGGAACACTGAAGCTTTCTTT
CASSFGTGNTEAFF
>TRBV6-6|TRBD1|TRBJ2-1|-
TGTGCCAGCAGCCGACAGGGTGACAATGAGCAGTTCTTC
CASSRQGDNEQFF
>TRBV5-4|TRBD2|TRBJ2-1|-
TGTGCCAGCAGCTCCCCTGTATATAGCGGGGGGGCGAATGAGCAGTTCTTC
CASSSPVYSGGANEQFF
>TRBV7-2|TRBD1|TRBJ1-1|-
TGTGCCAGCAGCTTAGTGGAGGGACAGGGCACTGAAGCTTTCTTT
CASSLVEGQGTEAFF
>TRBV11-2|TRBD1|TRBJ2-1|-
TGTGCCAGCAGCTTAGTTGCAGGGGGCGGTTGGAATGAGCAGTTCTTC
CASSLVAGGGWNEQFF
>TRBV24-1|-|TRBJ2-5|-
TGTGCCACCAGTGATGGGCCAGAAGAGACCCAGTACTTC
CATSDGPEETQYF
>TRBV13|TRBD2|TRBJ2-1|few
TGTGCCAGCAGCTTAAGGACTAGCGGGGCTGAGCAGTTCTTC
CASSLRTSGAEQFF
>TRBV4-1|-|TRBJ1-2|-
TGCGCCAGCAGCCAAGATCGGGGGGGGTACTATGGCTACACCTTC
CASSQDRGGYYGYTF
>TRBV12-5|-|TRBJ1-1|few
TGTGCTAGTGTCCCCGTCGGGGGCACTGAAGCTTTCTTT
CASVPVGGTEAFF